This T cell receptor beta chain was sequenced in a study of shared clonotypes between healthy human individuals. CD8 cells classed as naive were CD45RO-negative and positively selected for CCR7, excluding terminally differentiated effector memory CD45RA+ cells. Assay used: immunoSEQ multiplex PCR; TCRdb lists only in-frame clones, some missing. The repertoire has roughly 2 million clones, roughly 95% of them found once; the top ten carry about 1.1%. Trimming stripped 4 bases from V and 4 bases from J, with 19 bases between. The V gene's germline CDR1 is MGHRA and CDR2 YSYEKL. The length of the CDR3 is 17 residues.

This rearrangement joins TRBV4-1 to TRBJ2-2, with a possible D match to TRBD1 (5 bases). This TCR came from a man younger than 35 in good health. Sequenced material: naive CD8+ T cells sorted from blood. Here the CDR3 reads CASSLGALGFGTGELFF. For the CDR3, the DNA is TGCGCCAGCAGCCTAGGGGCCTTGGGTTTTGGCACCGGGGAGCTGTTTTTT.